This T cell receptor beta chain originates from a study of blood T cell repertoires in COVID-19. Germline CDR1 is KGHSY and CDR2 is FQNENV. The CDR3 covers 15 residues. V was clipped by 1 base and J by 0 bases, with 9 bases between them. The method was immunoSEQ multiplex PCR; TCRdb's version includes in-frame clones alone and lacks a portion of them. This table holds 150,000 to 200,000 clones, 84% found once. Sequencing was done on a sample of peripheral blood. The source is a woman aged 70-85 years with COVID-19, enrolled during active disease. The V call is TRBV16, the J call TRBJ1-1, with D possibly being TRBD1 (5 bases). The CDR3 region has the DNA TGTGCCAGCAGCCAATTGGAGGGGCTGAACACTGAAGCTTTCTTT. It yields the protein CASSQLEGLNTEAFF.